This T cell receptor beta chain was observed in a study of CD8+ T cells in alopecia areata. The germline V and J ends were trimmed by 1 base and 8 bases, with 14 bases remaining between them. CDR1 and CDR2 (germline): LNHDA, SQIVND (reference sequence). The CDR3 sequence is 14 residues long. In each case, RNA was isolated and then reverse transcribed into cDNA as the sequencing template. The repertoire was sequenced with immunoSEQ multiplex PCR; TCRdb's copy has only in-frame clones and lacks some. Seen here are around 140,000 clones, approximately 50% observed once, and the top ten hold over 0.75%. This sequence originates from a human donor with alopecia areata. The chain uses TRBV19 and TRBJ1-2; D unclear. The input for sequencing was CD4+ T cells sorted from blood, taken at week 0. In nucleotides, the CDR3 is TGTGCCAGTAGTATAGTAGGACGTCCCGACGGCTACACCTTC. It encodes CASSIVGRPDGYTF.